This TCR beta chain originates from a study of cytomegalovirus exposure and HLA in healthy donors. PCR used 60 Vbeta primers and 13 Jbeta primers. Sequencing used immunoSEQ multiplex PCR; TCRdb keeps in-frame clones, though not all of them. The profile shows tens of thousands of clones, more than 60% of them singletons. Regarding this clone: Its specificity is unknown.

V dropped 0 bases and J dropped 7 bases, with 9 bases sitting between them. The CDR3 contains 13 residues. From germline, CDR1 is SGHTA and CDR2 FQGNSA. Findings and caveats of the study: The study put some 150 TCR beta chains on its list as cytomegalovirus-associated. Rarity marked most TCR sequences, yet some public TCRs occurred in many donors.

Sequencing was performed on PBMCs. The clonotype was recovered from a woman in her thirties or forties in good health and CMV-seropositive. The genes are TRBV7-2 and TRBJ1-2; TRBD1 is a possible D gene (6 bases). CDR3: CASSLAGGRGYTF. In DNA, the CDR3 is TGTGCCAGCAGCTTAGCTGGGGGCCGTGGCTACACCTTC.